A single sample gave rise to the 16 T cell receptor beta chains below, sequenced in a study of PD-1 blockade in classical Hodgkin lymphoma. Clones were sequenced by immunoSEQ multiplex PCR, and TCRdb holds only the in-frame ones, with some missing. This table holds fewer than 25,000 clones, over 65% found once. Each patient experienced a relapse that followed autologous stem cell transplantation, and brentuximab vedotin exposure varied. The sample in question was peripheral blood mononuclear cells (PBMCs), obtained before the second cycle of nivolumab. These receptors were collected from a human donor with classical Hodgkin lymphoma.

The CDR3 sequence: CASSYRQPMNTEAFF. In DNA, the CDR3 is TGTGCCAGCAGTTACCGTCAGCCCATGAACACTGAAGCTTTCTTT. This sequence joins TRBV6-5 and TRBJ1-1; D uncertain. The CDR3 runs to 15 residues. V lost 2 bases, J lost 0 bases, and 10 bases lay in between. CDR1 is MNHEY, CDR2 SVGAGI, per germline.

This clone was detected only a few times. The V and J genes are TRBV7-9 and TRBJ2-3, with TRBD2 matching 7 bases. Looked up from germline, CDR1 is SEHNR and CDR2 is FQNEAQ (reference sequence). There are 17 residues in the CDR3. V lost 5 bases and J lost 0; bases outside the gene matches: 11. The CDR3 region is CASSPSLSGMSTDTQYF. The DNA for the CDR3 is TGTGCCAGCAGCCCTAGCCTGAGCGGGATGAGCACAGATACGCAGTATTTT. Drawing the rest from reference TRBV7-9 and TRBJ2-3, the complete variable domain is DTGVSQNPRHKITKRGQNVTFRCDPISEHNRLYWYRQTLGQGPEFLTYFQNEAQLEKSRLLSDRFSAERPKGSFSTLEIQRTEQGDSAMYLCASSPSLSGMSTDTQYFGPGTRLTVL.

The chain carries TRBV27 and TRBJ2-1; possibly TRBD1 or TRBD2 for D (5 bases each). This CDR3 spans 14 amino acids. Trimming left V 6 bases short and J 4 bases short, with 13 bases between. The germline gives CDR1 MNHEY, CDR2 SMNVEV (reference sequence). CDR3 loop: CASSRDGPYNEQFF. The CDR3 region has the DNA TGTGCCAGCAGCCGGGACGGACCTTACAATGAGCAGTTCTTC.

The J gene is TRBJ2-1, the V gene TRBV30; 11 positions agree with TRBD2. This CDR3 spans 17 amino acids. Germline CDR1 is GTSNPN and CDR2 is SVGIG (reference sequence). Trimming took 6 bases from V and 0 from J; bases not matched to a gene: 10. The CDR3 loop is CACPGTSGGSSYNEQFF. CDR3 DNA: TGTGCCTGTCCAGGGACTAGCGGAGGCAGCTCCTACAATGAGCAGTTCTTC.

This chain uses TRBV21-1 with TRBJ1-5. TRBV21-1 is a pseudogene locus. This CDR3 comprises 13 residues. This CDR3 reads CASPGGRGQPQHF. CDR3 in DNA: TGTGCCAGCCCCGGGGGAAGGGGTCAGCCCCAGCATTTT.

This chain links TRBV7-9 with TRBJ1-2, with D possibly being TRBD1 (5 bases). This CDR3 region has 16 residues. Trimming pared 5 bases from V and 2 bases from J, leaving 18 bases between. Germline CDR1 reads SEHNR; CDR2 reads FQNEAQ (reference sequence). Here the CDR3 reads CASSPNEWDPNYGYTF. DNA for the CDR3: TGTGCCAGCAGCCCAAACGAGTGGGACCCGAACTATGGCTACACCTTC.

This sequence joins TRBV5-1 and TRBJ2-5; TRBD1 matches at 8 bases. Germline trimming cut 3 bases from V and 2 bases from J; bases unmatched to any gene: 6. The CDR3 spans 15 residues. The germline CDR1 and CDR2 sequences are SGHRS and YFSETQ. CDR3 nucleotide sequence: TGCGCCAGCAGCTATGGGACAGGAGGACAAGAGACCCAGTACTTC. Its translation: CASSYGTGGQETQYF. The variable domain in full, completed from reference TRBV5-1 and TRBJ2-5, reads KAGVTQTPRYLIKTRGQQVTLSCSPISGHRSVSWYQQTPGQGLQFLFEYFSETQRNKGNFPGRFSGRQFSNSRSEMNVSTLELGDSALYLCASSYGTGGQETQYFGPGTRLLVL.

The chain couples TRBV4-1 to TRBJ2-1; 8 positions match TRBD2. This CDR3 comprises 16 residues. The junction had 11 bases not matched to a gene; V was cut back by 3 bases and J by 7 bases. Germline-derived CDR1 and CDR2 are MGHRA and YSYEKL. CDR3 nucleotides: TGCGCCAGCAGCCAGCCCGGGGGGGGCAAGATGAATGAGCAGTTCTTC. It codes for CASSQPGGGKMNEQFF.

The gene calls are TRBV28 and TRBJ1-2, with D maybe TRBD1 (6 bases). V was pared by 3 bases and J by 4 bases, with 9 bases between. Germline V gives CDR1 MDHEN, CDR2 SYDVKM. The CDR3 consists of 13 residues. The CDR3 is CASSLIGGYGYTF. In nucleotides, the CDR3 is TGTGCCAGCAGTTTGATAGGGGGCTATGGCTACACCTTC.

The chain links TRBV7-9 to TRBJ2-1; D might be TRBD2 (6 bases). Germline values: CDR1 SEHNR, CDR2 FQNEAQ (reference sequence). The CDR3 sequence is 16 residues long. Trimming pared 5 bases from V and 0 bases from J, leaving 14 bases between. CDR3 in amino acids: CASSPGVAVSYNEQFF. The CDR3 nucleotides read TGTGCCAGCAGCCCCGGGGTAGCGGTCTCCTACAATGAGCAGTTCTTC.

The genes are TRBV23-1 and TRBJ2-7; D gene unclear. TRBV23-1 counts as an open reading frame of uncertain function. Trimming cost V 4 bases and J 4 bases, with 8 bases left between them. The CDR3 runs to 12 residues. CDR3 bases: TGCGCCAGCAGTCGAGACAAATACGAGCAGTACTTC. Its translation: CASSRDKYEQYF.

This chain links TRBV13 with TRBJ1-4, with 8 bases that match TRBD1. J lost 0 bases, V lost 3 bases, and 3 bases had no gene match. This CDR3 region has 16 residues. The germline CDR1 and CDR2 sequences are PRHDT and FYEKMQ (reference sequence). The CDR3 nucleotides are TGTGCCAGCAGCTTCCTGGGACAGGCAACTAATGAAAAACTGTTTTTT. Translated: CASSFLGQATNEKLFF. The variable domain in full, completed from reference TRBV13 and TRBJ1-4, reads AAGVIQSPRHLIKEKRETATLKCYPIPRHDTVYWYQQGPGQDPQFLISFYEKMQSDKGSIPDRFSAQQFSDYHSELNMSSLELGDSALYFCASSFLGQATNEKLFFGSGTQLSVL.

The chain combines TRBV5-8 with TRBJ2-3; D is perhaps TRBD1 (6 bases). Germline CDR1 and CDR2: SGHTS and YDEGEE. Deletions cut 4 bases from V and 2 bases from J, with 11 bases between. The CDR3 runs to 14 residues. This CDR3 reads CASSTGQDTDTQYF. CDR3 in DNA: TGTGCCAGCAGCACGGGACAAGACACAGATACGCAGTATTTT.

A word on this clone: A junction end diverges from the germline sequence, so it may reflect a read error. The chain recombines TRBV7-7 with TRBJ1-5; D unresolved. The germline V gene has CDR1 SSHAT and CDR2 FNYEAQ (reference sequence). This CDR3 contains 13 residues. This chain's CDR3 is CASSLSPNQPQHF. The CDR3 bases are TGTGCTAGCAGCTTATCGCCAAATCAGCCCCAGCATTTT.

V usage is TRBV6-4 and J usage is TRBJ2-5; D uncertain. Trimming cost V 8 bases and J 2 bases, with 9 bases left between them. CDR3 length: 12 residues. The germline V gene encodes CDR1 MRHNA and CDR2 SNTAGT. This CDR3 reads CASPARQETQYF. The CDR3 DNA is TGTGCCAGCCCCGCCCGACAAGAGACCCAGTACTTC.

The chain's CDR3 is CASRLEETQYF. The CDR3 nucleotides read TGTGCCAGCAGGCTAGAGGAGACCCAGTACTTC. The chain employs TRBV28 and TRBJ2-5; D uncertain. Trimming removed 6 bases at V and 5 bases at J, with 7 bases between. The CDR3 length is 11 residues. Germline V gene lookup returns CDR1 MDHEN and CDR2 SYDVKM.